This TCR beta chain was captured in a study of T-cell memory formation after mild COVID-19. Study at large: TCR clusters were mostly donor specific.

Regarding the study as a whole: The study found balanced CD4/CD8 in clones contracting day 15 to 85 and a CD4+ lean in later expanders. There was no confirmation that second-wave clones peaking on day 37 were SARS-CoV-2 specific.

The authors produced TCR alpha and TCR beta cDNA libraries with sample barcodes and UMIs by 5'RACE using constant-segment primers. TCRdb re-analysed the 5' RACE reads in MiXCR, keeping a single row per CDR3 protein. The table has roughly 400,000 distinct CDR3 sequences, roughly 15% seen once. On this clonotype itself: Its antigen is undetermined.

The origin of this receptor is a young man who had mild COVID-19 (a few samples of this study predate the infection). Cell type and time point are not known. Sequencing used PBMCs or a T cell subset sorted from them (not recorded which).

CDR3 residues: CATSAQTGDQETQYF. CDR3 DNA: TGTGCCACCAGTGCTCAAACAGGGGACCAAGAGACCCAGTACTTC. The chain carries TRBV24-1 and TRBJ2-5; TRBD1 agrees at 7 bases. The ends lost 5 bases at V and 0 bases at J; junction bases unmatched: 5. This CDR3 is built from 15 residues. Germline V gives CDR1 KGHDR, CDR2 SFDVKD.